The rows below give T cell receptor beta chains drawn from one sample of a study of blood T cells in healthy people across ages. TCRdb processed the 5' RACE reads anew with MiXCR; each CDR3 protein has one entry. The sample has about 830,000 distinct CDR3 sequences; 58% are singletons. Sequencing was done on a sample of blood. The receptors derive from a man aged 25-45 years in good health. CDR3s include the opening cysteine and the closing phenylalanine or tryptophan. D genes are given only for firm matches. Clone size is not always given. Where it is, it says once, few, many or a class for expanded clones.

j_call	clone_size	d_call	cdr3_length	v_call	cdr3_nt	cdr3_aa
TRBJ1-6	once	NA	15	TRBV7-9	TGTGCCAGCAGCTTACCGAACCCGGGGAATTCACCCCTCCACTTT	CASSLPNPGNSPLHF
TRBJ2-5	few	TRBD1	13	TRBV29-1	TGCAGCGTCGTCCGACAGGGTCAAGAGACCCAGTACTTC	CSVVRQGQETQYF
TRBJ2-5	NA	NA	12	TRBV20-1	TGCAGTGCTTCTCTATCCTGGGGGACCCAGTACTTC	CSASLSWGTQYF
TRBJ2-5	NA	NA	15	TRBV12-3/TRBV12-4	TGTGCCAGCAGTTCCGACAGAACCCCGTCTGGGACCCAGTACTTC	CASSSDRTPSGTQYF
TRBJ2-1	NA	NA	12	TRBV27	TGTGCCAGCAGTGACACGTACAATGAGCAGTTCTTC	CASSDTYNEQFF
TRBJ2-1	once	NA	14	TRBV28	TGTGCCAGCAGTAGGGGCCTGGCAAGGGATGAGCAGTTCTTC	CASSRGLARDEQFF
TRBJ2-7	NA	NA	12	TRBV6-2/TRBV6-3	TGTGCCAGCAGGGACTACCTCTACGAGCAGTACTTC	CASRDYLYEQYF
TRBJ2-2	NA	NA	20	TRBV7-9	TGTGCCAGCAGCTCACCGCTCCCTTACTCCGGGACATCGAACACCGGGGAGCTGTTTTTT	CASSSPLPYSGTSNTGELFF
TRBJ2-5	few	NA	15	TRBV5-5	TGTGCCAGCAGCTTGGCTTTCGGAAAACAAGAGACCCAGTACTTC	CASSLAFGKQETQYF
TRBJ2-4	NA	TRBD1	16	TRBV7-8	TGTGCCAGCAGCTTAATCCCCGGGACAGGAGAAAACGTTCAGTACTTC	CASSLIPGTGENVQYF
TRBJ1-3	NA	NA	15	TRBV25-1	TGTGCCAGCAGTGAATTACTGGGCTCTGGAAACACCATATATTTT	CASSELLGSGNTIYF
TRBJ2-3	NA	NA	16	TRBV6-1	TGTGCCAGCCCCGTTCGGGGGCCGGGTCTTGGAGATACGCAGTATTTT	CASPVRGPGLGDTQYF
TRBJ2-7	NA	NA	16	TRBV4-2	TGTGCCAGCAGCCAAGATGTAAGTGATAGCTCCTACGAGCAGTACTTC	CASSQDVSDSSYEQYF
TRBJ1-1	few	NA	12	TRBV20-1	TGCAGTGCTCCCTCGGGCAAGACTGAAGCTTTCTTT	CSAPSGKTEAFF
TRBJ2-5	NA	TRBD1	14	TRBV5-1	TGCGCCAGCAGCCAGCCGACAGGGGAGGAGACCCAGTACTTC	CASSQPTGEETQYF
TRBJ2-5	few	TRBD2	16	TRBV20-1	TGCAGTGCTAGAGATGCGACTAGCGGGAGGTTAGAGACCCAGTACTTC	CSARDATSGRLETQYF
TRBJ1-5	few	NA	13	TRBV10-3	TGTGCCATCAGTGTTACGGATTCTCAGCCCCAGCATTTT	CAISVTDSQPQHF
TRBJ2-7	NA	TRBD2	15	TRBV7-2	TGTGCCAGCAGCTTAGGCGGGAGCTCGGCCAATGAGCAGTACTTC	CASSLGGSSANEQYF
TRBJ1-2	NA	NA	12	TRBV4-2	TGTGCCAGCAGCCATTCCGTTGATGGCTACACCTTC	CASSHSVDGYTF
TRBJ2-7	few	NA	13	TRBV20-1	TGCAGTGCCTCAGCCGGGGTCGGGCGCGAGCAGTACTTC	CSASAGVGREQYF
TRBJ1-5	NA	TRBD1	12	TRBV29-1	TGCAGCGCCAGGGACAGGGACCACCCCCAGCATTTT	CSARDRDHPQHF
TRBJ2-7	NA	TRBD1	15	TRBV7-2	TGTGCCAGCAGCAATAAACCGGGACAGGGGTACGAGCAGTACTTC	CASSNKPGQGYEQYF